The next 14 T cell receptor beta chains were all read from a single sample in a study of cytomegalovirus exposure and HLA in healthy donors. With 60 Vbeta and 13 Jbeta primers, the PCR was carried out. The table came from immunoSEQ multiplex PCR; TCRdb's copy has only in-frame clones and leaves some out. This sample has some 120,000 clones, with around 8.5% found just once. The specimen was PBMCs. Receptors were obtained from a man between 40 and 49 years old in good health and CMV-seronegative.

CDR3 sequence: CASSLNTEDSPLHF. For the CDR3, the DNA is TGTGCCAGCAGCTTAAACACCGAGGATTCACCCCTCCACTTT. V is TRBV11-2 and J is TRBJ1-6; D is ambiguous. Germline V gene data show CDR1 as SGHAT and CDR2 as FQNNGV. V shed 2 bases and J shed 8 bases, with 10 bases lying between them. This CDR3 is 14 amino acids long.

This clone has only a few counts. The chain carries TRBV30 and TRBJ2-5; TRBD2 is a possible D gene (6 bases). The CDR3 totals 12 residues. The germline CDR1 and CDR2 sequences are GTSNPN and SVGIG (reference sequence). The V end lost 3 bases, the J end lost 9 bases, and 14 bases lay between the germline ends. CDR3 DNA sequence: TGTGCCTGGAGGGGATGGGGGGTGGCCCAGTACTTC. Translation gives CAWRGWGVAQYF.

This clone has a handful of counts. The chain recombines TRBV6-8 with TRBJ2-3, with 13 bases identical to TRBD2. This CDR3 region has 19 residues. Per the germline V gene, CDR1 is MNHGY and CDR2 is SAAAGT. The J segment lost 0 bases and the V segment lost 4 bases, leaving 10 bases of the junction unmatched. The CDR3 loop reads CASSCPRTSGGHSTDTQYF. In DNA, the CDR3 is TGTGCCAGCAGTTGCCCCCGGACTAGCGGGGGTCATAGCACAGATACGCAGTATTTT.

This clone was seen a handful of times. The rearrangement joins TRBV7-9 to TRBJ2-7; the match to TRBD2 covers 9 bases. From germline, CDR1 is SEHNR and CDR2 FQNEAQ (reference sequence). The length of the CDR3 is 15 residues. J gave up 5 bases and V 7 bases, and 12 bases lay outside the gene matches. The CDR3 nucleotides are TGTGCCAGCATAGGAGCGGGGGGTTTATGGCACGAGCAGTACTTC. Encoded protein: CASIGAGGLWHEQYF.

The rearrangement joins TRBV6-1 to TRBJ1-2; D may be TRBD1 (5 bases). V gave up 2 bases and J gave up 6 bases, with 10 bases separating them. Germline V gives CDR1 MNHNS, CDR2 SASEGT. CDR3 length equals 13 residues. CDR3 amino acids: CASSEYQGNGYTF. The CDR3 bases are TGTGCCAGCAGTGAATACCAGGGCAATGGCTACACCTTC.

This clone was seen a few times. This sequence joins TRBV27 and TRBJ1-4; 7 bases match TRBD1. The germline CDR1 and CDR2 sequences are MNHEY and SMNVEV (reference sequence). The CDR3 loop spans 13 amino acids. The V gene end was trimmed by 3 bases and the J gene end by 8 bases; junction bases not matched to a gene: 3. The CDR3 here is CASSFRQGEKLFF. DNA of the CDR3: TGTGCCAGCAGTTTCCGACAGGGAGAAAAACTGTTTTTT. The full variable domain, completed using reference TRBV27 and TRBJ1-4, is EAQVTQNPRYLITVTGKKLTVTCSQNMNHEYMSWYRQDPGLGLRQIYYSMNVEVTDKGDVPEGYKVSRKEKRNFPLILESPSPNQTSLYFCASSFRQGEKLFFGSGTQLSVL.

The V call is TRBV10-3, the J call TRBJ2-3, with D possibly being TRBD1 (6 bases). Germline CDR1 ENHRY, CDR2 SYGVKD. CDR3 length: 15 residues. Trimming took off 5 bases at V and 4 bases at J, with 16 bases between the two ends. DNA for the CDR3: TGTGCCATCAGTTACAGGGAAGCGTCGGCAGATACGCAGTATTTT. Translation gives CAISYREASADTQYF.

Here the CDR3 DNA reads TGTGCCAGCAGTTTGACACAGGGTGATCAGCCCCAGCATTTT. Translating it yields CASSLTQGDQPQHF. V gene TRBV28 combines with J gene TRBJ1-5, with D possibly matching TRBD1 (6 bases). Trimming took off 3 bases at V and 5 bases at J, with 11 bases between the two ends. Germline V CDR1 and CDR2: MDHEN, SYDVKM. The CDR3 extends over 14 amino acids.

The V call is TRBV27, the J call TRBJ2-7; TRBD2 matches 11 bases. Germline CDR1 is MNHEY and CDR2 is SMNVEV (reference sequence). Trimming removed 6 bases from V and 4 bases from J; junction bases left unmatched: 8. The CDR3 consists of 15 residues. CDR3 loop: CASRPIAGGRYEQYF. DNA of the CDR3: TGTGCCAGCAGACCCATAGCGGGGGGGCGTTACGAGCAGTACTTC.

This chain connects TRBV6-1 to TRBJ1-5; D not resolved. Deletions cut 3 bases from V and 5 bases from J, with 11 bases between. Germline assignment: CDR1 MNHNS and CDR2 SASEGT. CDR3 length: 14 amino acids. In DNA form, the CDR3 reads TGTGCCAGCAGTGAGGACGGAGGATATCAGCCCCAGCATTTT. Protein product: CASSEDGGYQPQHF.

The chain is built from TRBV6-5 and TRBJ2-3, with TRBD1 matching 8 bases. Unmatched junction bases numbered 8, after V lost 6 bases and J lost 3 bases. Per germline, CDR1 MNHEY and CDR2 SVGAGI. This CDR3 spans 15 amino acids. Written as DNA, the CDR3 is TGTGCCAGCAGCCCCGGGACAGGAAGAACAGATACGCAGTATTTT. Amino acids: CASSPGTGRTDTQYF.

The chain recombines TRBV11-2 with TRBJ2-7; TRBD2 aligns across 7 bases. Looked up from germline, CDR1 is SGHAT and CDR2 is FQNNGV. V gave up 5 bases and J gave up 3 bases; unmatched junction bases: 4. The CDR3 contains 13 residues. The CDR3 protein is CASSPAGDYEQYF. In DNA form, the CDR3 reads TGTGCCAGCAGCCCCGCGGGGGACTACGAGCAGTACTTC.

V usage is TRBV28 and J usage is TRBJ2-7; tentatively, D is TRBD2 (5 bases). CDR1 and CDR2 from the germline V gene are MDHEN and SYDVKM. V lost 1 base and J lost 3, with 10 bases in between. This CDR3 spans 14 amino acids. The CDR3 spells CASSLSGKSYEQYF. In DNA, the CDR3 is TGTGCCAGCAGTTTATCGGGGAAGAGCTACGAGCAGTACTTC.

CDR3 protein: CASSGSPGQGPYEQYF. DNA for the CDR3: TGTGCCAGCAGTGGATCGCCGGGACAGGGCCCCTACGAGCAGTACTTC. The chain is built from TRBV6-1 and TRBJ2-7, with 9 positions matching TRBD1. With V trimmed by 4 bases and J by 2 bases, 9 bases remained unmatched. The CDR3 runs 16 residues. The germline gives CDR1 MNHNS, CDR2 SASEGT.